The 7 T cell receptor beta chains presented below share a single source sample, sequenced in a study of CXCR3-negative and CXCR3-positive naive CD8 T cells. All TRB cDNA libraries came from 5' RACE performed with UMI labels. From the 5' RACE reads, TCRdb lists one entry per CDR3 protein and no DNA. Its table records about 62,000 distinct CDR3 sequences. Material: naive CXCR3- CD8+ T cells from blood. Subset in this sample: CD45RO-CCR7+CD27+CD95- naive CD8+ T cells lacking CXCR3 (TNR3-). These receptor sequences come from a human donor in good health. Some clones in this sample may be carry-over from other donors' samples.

The CDR3 is CASRFGTGDYGYTF. The V and J genes are TRBV5-5 and TRBJ1-2; the TCRdb D gene call, TRBD1, has no DNA to confirm it. This CDR3 is built from 14 residues. Germline CDR1 SGHKS, CDR2 YYEKEE (reference sequence).

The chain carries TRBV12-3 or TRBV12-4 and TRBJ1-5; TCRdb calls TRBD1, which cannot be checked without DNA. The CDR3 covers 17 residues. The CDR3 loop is CASTLGGPTVNHQPQHF.

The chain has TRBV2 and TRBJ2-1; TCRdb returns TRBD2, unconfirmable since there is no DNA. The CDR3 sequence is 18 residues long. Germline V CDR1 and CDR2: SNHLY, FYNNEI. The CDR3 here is CASIGQSGGSFSYNEQFF.

CDR3: CASNLIGTSGRVQGSNEQFF. The rearrangement joins TRBV21-1 to TRBJ2-1; without DNA, the TCRdb call of TRBD2 cannot be checked. TRBV21-1 is described as a pseudogene. This CDR3 contains 20 residues.

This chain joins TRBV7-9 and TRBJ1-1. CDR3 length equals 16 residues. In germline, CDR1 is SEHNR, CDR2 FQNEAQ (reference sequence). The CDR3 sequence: CASSFQRDGLNTEAFF.

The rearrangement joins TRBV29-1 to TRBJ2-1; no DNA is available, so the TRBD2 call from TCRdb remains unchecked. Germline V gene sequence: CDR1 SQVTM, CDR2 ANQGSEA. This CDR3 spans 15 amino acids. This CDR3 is CSVEIAGLSYNEQFF.

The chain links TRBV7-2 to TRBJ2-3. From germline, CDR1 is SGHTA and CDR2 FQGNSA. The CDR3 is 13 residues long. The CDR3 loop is CASWPIGTDTQYF.